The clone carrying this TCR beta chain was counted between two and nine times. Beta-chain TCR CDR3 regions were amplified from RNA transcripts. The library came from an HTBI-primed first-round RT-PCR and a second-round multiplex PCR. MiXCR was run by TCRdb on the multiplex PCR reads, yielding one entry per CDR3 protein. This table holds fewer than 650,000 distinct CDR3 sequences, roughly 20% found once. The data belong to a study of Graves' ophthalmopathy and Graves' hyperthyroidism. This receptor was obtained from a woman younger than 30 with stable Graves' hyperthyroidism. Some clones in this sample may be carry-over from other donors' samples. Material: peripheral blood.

CDR3 in amino acids: CASRYPRLGGNTGELFF. The CDR3 bases are TGCGCCAGCAGATACCCCCGACTAGGCGGGAACACCGGGGAGCTGTTTTTT. The chain joins TRBV5-1 to TRBJ2-2; weak D call: TRBD2 (6 bases). Germline CDR1 and CDR2: SGHRS and YFSETQ. The CDR3 loop spans 17 amino acids. Trimming took off 5 bases at V and 1 base at J, with 18 bases between the two ends. Looking up the rest from reference TRBV5-1 and TRBJ2-2 gives the full variable domain: KAGVTQTPRYLIKTRGQQVTLSCSPISGHRSVSWYQQTPGQGLQFLFEYFSETQRNKGNFPGRFSGRQFSNSRSEMNVSTLELGDSALYLCASRYPRLGGNTGELFFGEGSRLTVL.